Sequencing of this TCR beta chain was carried out in a study of post-analysis software for immune sequencing data. General observations from the study: Higher frequency in patients than in controls was seen for 5 or 6 TRBV segments, with TRBV5-6, TRBV5-1 and TRBV20-1 among them.

Looked up from germline, CDR1 is SGHRS and CDR2 is YFSETQ. V lost 0 bases to trimming and J lost 5 bases, with 9 bases between them. The CDR3 has 14 amino acids. Comment on this clonotype: Its specificity is unknown.

TCR beta cDNA libraries had unique molecular identifiers. TCRdb re-derived calls from the PCR reads in MiXCR, one entry per CDR3 protein. The table has hundreds of thousands of distinct CDR3 sequences, about a third seen once. Material: blood. J is TRBJ2-1 and V is TRBV5-1, with D possibly being TRBD1 or TRBD2 (5 bases each). The TCR sequence derives from a girl aged 5-17 years with multiple sclerosis. The CDR3 DNA sequence: TGCGCCAGCAGCTTGGGGGGGTGGGACAATGAGCAGTTCTTC. Amino acid sequence: CASSLGGWDNEQFF.